This T cell receptor (beta chain) is drawn from a study of shared clonotypes between healthy human individuals. Study-wide background: Participating donors consisted of a couple of women and a few men aged 18 to 49.

Study results and caveats: Clonotypes shared by all four donors outscored non-shared clonotypes in generation probability. Larger estimated richness was generally seen in naive subsets than in memory subsets.

Concerning this clone: What it binds is not known.

At deep level, the assay was performed. Clones were read by immunoSEQ multiplex PCR, and TCRdb kept only the in-frame ones, dropping some. The data show 1.5 million to 2.5 million clones, less than 95% seen once. CDR1 is SNHLY and CDR2 is FYNNEI in the germline V gene. V was pared by 7 bases and J by 1 base, with 6 bases of the junction left unmatched. This CDR3 is 14 amino acids long. Naive CD8 cells lacked CD45RO, underwent positive selection for CCR7 and left out terminally differentiated effector memory CD45RA+ cells. The chain is built from TRBV2 and TRBJ2-7; TRBD1 matches 8 bases. The receptor was derived from a man younger than 35 in good health. Sequenced material: naive CD8+ T cells sorted from blood. This CDR3 is CASTGRDRSYEQYF. In DNA, the CDR3 is TGTGCCAGCACCGGAAGGGACAGGTCCTACGAGCAGTACTTC.